The source of this TCR beta chain is a study of vaccination effects on CD4 cells after COVID-19. Turning to the study itself: Sample provision by two convalescent patients occurred 16 days and one week before vaccination. Findings and limits, study-wide: Few convalescent patients, and no early post-infection timepoints, were available to the study. Convalescents' post-vaccination spike-reactive clones were chiefly new, vaccine-induced ones.

Antigen-specific CD4+ T cells expanded by the ViraFEST assay with viral peptide pools were then sequenced. The authors isolated CD4+ T cells after around nine days of culture. It was between March and December 2020 that the person had a SARS-CoV-2 infection confirmed by PCR. The authors replaced half the medium with IL-2 medium on days 3 and 7. The count of this clone is one. What it binds is unknown. Sequencing was performed with immunoSEQ multiplex PCR; in TCRdb, only in-frame clones are kept and a portion is missing. The data show 15,000 to 20,000 clones, with roughly 80% seen just once and 16% held by the top ten. The CDR3 has 13 residues. Looked up from germline, CDR1 is SQVTM and CDR2 is ANQGSEA. Trimming removed 8 bases from V and 5 bases from J, with 18 bases in between.

This sequence joins TRBV29-1 and TRBJ2-5; weak D call: TRBD1 (5 bases). Sample: CD4+ T cells from PBMCs cultured with SARS-CoV-2 spike peptides, taken before COVID-19 vaccination. This receptor was identified in a human donor who had a prior SARS-CoV-2 infection. The chain's CDR3 is CSIIMGLGETQYF. CDR3 nucleotides: TGCAGCATTATTATGGGGCTCGGTGAGACCCAGTACTTC.